This passage covers 31 T cell receptor beta chains from one sample sequenced in a study of blood T cells in healthy people across ages. Using a J-beta primer mix together with a sample-barcoded 5' primer, a second PCR was run for roughly 7 to 12 cycles. TCRdb redid the calling of the 5' RACE reads with MiXCR, one entry per CDR3 protein. This repertoire shows 1.5 million to 1.9 million distinct CDR3 sequences, roughly 43% found once; its top ten account for roughly 3.7%. Sequences were obtained from blood. The receptors were gathered from a woman younger than 35 in good health.

In nucleotides, the CDR3 is TGCGCCAGCAGCGATCGGACTAGCGGGAGTAATGAGCAGTTCTTC. Translated, it gives CASSDRTSGSNEQFF. The rearrangement joins TRBV5-1 to TRBJ2-1; the match to TRBD2 covers 13 bases. CDR3 size: 15 residues. The V gene's germline CDR1 is SGHRS and CDR2 YFSETQ. V lost 4 bases and J lost 7; bases outside the gene matches: 5.

This clonotype has a count of ten or more. Germline is not matched at one junction end, which may reflect a read error. The chain is built from TRBV7-9 and TRBJ2-7; D is tentatively TRBD1 or TRBD2 (5 bases each). Germline V gene lookup returns CDR1 SEHNR and CDR2 FQNEAQ (reference sequence). The CDR3 length is 14 residues. CDR3 in DNA: TGTGCCAGTAGCTTCCGGGACGGCTCCTACGAGCAGTACTTC. Amino acids: CASSFRDGSYEQYF.

The chain has TRBV27 and TRBJ2-3, with TRBD2 matching over 12 bases. Germline CDR1 and CDR2: MNHEY and SMNVEV (reference sequence). The length of the CDR3 is 17 residues. V lost 6 bases and J lost 4; bases outside the gene matches: 11. This CDR3 reads CASRPLSLAGGPDTQYF. The CDR3 DNA sequence: TGTGCCAGCAGGCCCCTCAGCCTAGCGGGAGGGCCAGATACGCAGTATTTT.

V usage is TRBV12-3 or TRBV12-4 and J usage is TRBJ1-1; TRBD1 is a possible D gene (6 bases). The CDR3 contains 15 residues. V lost 6 bases and J 5 bases, leaving 19 bases between the germline ends. The CDR3 here is CASRRTGTITTEAFF. The CDR3 DNA follows: TGTGCCAGCAGACGGACCGGGACAATCACGACTGAAGCTTTCTTT.

This clonotype was detected once. The rearrangement uses TRBV4-3 and TRBJ2-4, with unresolved D. The J call may be wrong; the DNA end is better matched by TRBJ2-5. The CDR3 spans 16 residues. The V gene's germline CDR1 is LGHNA and CDR2 YSLEER. CDR3 bases: TGCGCCAGCAGCCAAGATTGGGGAACTGGACAAGAGACCCAGTACTTC. This gives the protein CASSQDWGTGQETQYF.

This clonotype was counted a few times. This chain's CDR3 is CSVWAGSRFYNEQFF. The CDR3 nucleotides read TGCAGCGTCTGGGCAGGGAGTCGTTTCTACAATGAGCAGTTCTTC. The gene calls are TRBV29-1 and TRBJ2-1; D is possibly TRBD1 or TRBD2 (5 bases each). Per the germline V gene, CDR1 is SQVTM and CDR2 is ANQGSEA. The CDR3 totals 15 residues. Trimming shortened V by 6 bases and J by 3 bases, and 18 bases separated the two germline ends.

The chain combines TRBV20-1 with TRBJ2-5; 12 nucleotides match TRBD2. Looked up from germline, CDR1 is DFQATT and CDR2 is SNEGSKA (reference sequence). The V and J ends lost 5 bases and 5 bases, in that order; junction bases with no gene match: 15. This CDR3 has 17 residues. CDR3: CSALPSLAGGQDETQYF. The CDR3, as DNA: TGCAGTGCTCTTCCGAGTCTAGCGGGGGGGCAGGACGAGACCCAGTACTTC.

The chain joins TRBV5-1 to TRBJ2-1; possibly TRBD1 or TRBD2 for D (5 bases each). The CDR3 loop spans 16 amino acids. V was cut by 0 bases and J by 8 bases, with 18 bases left in between. Germline CDR1 SGHRS, CDR2 YFSETQ. The CDR3 bases are TGCGCCAGCAGCTTGGGTAACACGGTGGGGGTCCATGAGCAGTTCTTC. Its protein is CASSLGNTVGVHEQFF.

For this clonotype: A much bigger clone sits one base away, suggesting this may be a read error. The chain carries TRBV29-1 and TRBJ2-1, with D possibly matching TRBD2 (5 bases). The CDR3 length is 10 residues. Germline CDR1 and CDR2: SQVTM and ANQGSEA. The ends were cut back, 7 bases at V and 9 bases at J, with 10 bases in the middle. DNA for the CDR3: TGCAGCGCTGAGGCGGGTGAGCAGTTCTTC. This translates into CSAEAGEQFF.

The V call is TRBV29-1, the J call TRBJ1-2; TRBD1 matches at 8 bases. This CDR3 comprises 12 residues. Germline assignment: CDR1 SQVTM and CDR2 ANQGSEA. J lost 3 bases, V lost 7 bases, and 4 bases had no gene match. The CDR3 sequence: CSATGDYYGYTF. The CDR3 coding sequence is TGCAGCGCGACAGGGGACTACTATGGCTACACCTTC. Full variable domain (rest looked up from reference TRBV29-1 and TRBJ1-2): SAVISQKPSRDICQRGTSLTIQCQVDSQVTMMFWYRQQPGQSLTLIATANQGSEATYESGFVIDKFPISRPNLTFSTLTVSNMSPEDSSIYLCSATGDYYGYTFGSGTRLTVV.

The J gene is TRBJ1-2, the V gene TRBV18; D uncertain. V gave up 2 bases and J gave up 7 bases, with 17 bases separating them. CDR1 is KGHSH and CDR2 is LQKENI in the germline V gene. CDR3 length: 15 residues. The CDR3 nucleotides are TGTGCCAGCTCACCAGAGCCTGCCCTTACTGGTGGCTACACCTTC. Encoded protein: CASSPEPALTGGYTF.

This clonotype has a handful of counts. V usage is TRBV20-1 and J usage is TRBJ1-1; maybe TRBD1 (5 bases). V lost 6 bases and J 1 base, leaving 18 bases between the germline ends. CDR3 length equals 15 residues. Looked up from germline, CDR1 is DFQATT and CDR2 is SNEGSKA (reference sequence). The CDR3 loop reads CSAPEDNRGNTEAFF. The CDR3 nucleotides read TGCAGTGCCCCCGAGGACAATAGGGGGAACACTGAAGCTTTCTTT.

The V and J genes are TRBV19 and TRBJ2-1; weak D call: TRBD2 (5 bases). V was cut by 8 bases and J by 3 bases, with 11 bases left in between. This CDR3 has 13 amino acids. Germline values: CDR1 LNHDA, CDR2 SQIVND (reference sequence). The CDR3 reads CASASGFYNEQFF. Here the CDR3 DNA reads TGTGCCAGTGCCAGCGGCTTCTACAATGAGCAGTTCTTC.

The chain is built from TRBV9 and TRBJ2-3; D remains ambiguous. Germline-derived CDR1 and CDR2 are SGDLS and YYNGEE. With 3 bases removed from V and 2 bases from J, the gap between germline ends came to 7 bases. CDR3 length: 13 residues. CDR3 region: CASSGYHTDTQYF. The CDR3, as DNA: TGTGCCAGCAGCGGATACCACACAGATACGCAGTATTTT.

The rearrangement joins TRBV20-1 to TRBJ2-2; 10 bases align to TRBD1. J gave up 3 bases and V 0 bases, and 10 bases lay outside the gene matches. The CDR3 extends over 18 amino acids. From germline, CDR1 is DFQATT and CDR2 SNEGSKA (reference sequence). The CDR3 is CSARDPSRQGAYTGELFF. The CDR3 nucleotides read TGCAGTGCTAGAGATCCCTCTCGACAGGGGGCCTACACCGGGGAGCTGTTTTTT.

CDR3 loop: CASSLGVSSRSYNEQYF. The CDR3 coding sequence is TGTGCCAGCAGCTTGGGGGTGAGCTCCCGCTCCTACAATGAGCAGTACTTC. This rearrangement joins TRBV5-8 to TRBJ2-1, with D hard to call. The J call is doubtful: the DNA matches TRBJ2-7 better. Germline V gives CDR1 SGHTS, CDR2 YDEGEE. This CDR3 spans 17 amino acids.

The chain recombines TRBV19 with TRBJ1-1, with D hard to call. Germline assignment: CDR1 LNHDA and CDR2 SQIVND (reference sequence). Trimming took off 6 bases at V and 6 bases at J, with 11 bases between the two ends. The CDR3 extends over 12 amino acids. Here the CDR3 reads CASSATPAEAFF. The DNA for the CDR3 is TGTGCCAGTAGCGCAACTCCCGCTGAAGCTTTCTTT.

This chain uses TRBV13 with TRBJ1-2, with a tentative D call TRBD1 (6 bases). Trimming took 5 bases from V and 1 from J, leaving 11 bases between them. CDR1 is PRHDT and CDR2 is FYEKMQ in the germline V gene (reference sequence). CDR3 length equals 14 residues. CDR3 nucleotide sequence: TGTGCCAGCAGCCTATACAGGGATAACTATGGCTACACCTTC. Translating it yields CASSLYRDNYGYTF.

V usage is TRBV6-5 and J usage is TRBJ2-3; TRBD2 matches 7 bases. The CDR3 sequence is 17 residues long. The J segment lost 6 bases and the V segment lost 2 bases, leaving 14 bases of the junction unmatched. Looked up from germline, CDR1 is MNHEY and CDR2 is SVGAGI. CDR3: CASSYHSGTVVSDTQYF. The CDR3 DNA follows: TGTGCCAGCAGTTACCACAGCGGGACGGTCGTCTCTGATACGCAGTATTTT.

V usage is TRBV2 and J usage is TRBJ2-3; no definite D call. CDR1 and CDR2 (germline): SNHLY, FYNNEI. V lost 3 bases and J lost 3, with 10 bases in between. The CDR3 consists of 14 residues. CDR3 sequence reads: CASSDPSGTDTQYF. The CDR3 nucleotides read TGTGCCAGCAGTGACCCCTCTGGGACAGATACGCAGTATTTT.

The chain employs TRBV2 and TRBJ2-7; TRBD2 matches at 12 bases. This CDR3 comprises 15 residues. Trimming at V came to 7 bases and at J to 7 bases, leaving 11 bases not matched to a gene. Germline lookup yields CDR1 SNHLY and CDR2 FYNNEI. The CDR3 sequence is CASTPTSGSNNEQYF. Written as DNA, the CDR3 is TGTGCCAGCACACCGACTAGCGGGAGCAACAATGAGCAGTACTTC.

V gene TRBV10-3 combines with J gene TRBJ1-1; TRBD1 matches 8 bases. The germline CDR1 and CDR2 sequences are ENHRY and SYGVKD. This CDR3 is built from 15 residues. Trimming cost V 4 bases and J 5 bases; bases outside gene matches: 9. The CDR3 here is CAISVSGGAGTEAFF. CDR3 nucleotide sequence: TGTGCCATCAGTGTCTCAGGGGGCGCAGGGACTGAAGCTTTCTTT.

The chain uses TRBV11-2 and TRBJ1-3; 9 bases are shared with TRBD1. Germline lookup yields CDR1 SGHAT and CDR2 FQNNGV. The length of the CDR3 is 16 residues. The trim removed 5 bases at V and 3 bases at J, leaving 8 bases unmatched. The CDR3 bases are TGTGCCAGCAGCCCGCAACAGGGGGCGCTTGGAAACACCATATATTTT. Translation gives CASSPQQGALGNTIYF.

This clonotype appeared a few times. The gene calls are TRBV7-3 and TRBJ2-1; a weak D match, TRBD1 (5 bases). The length of the CDR3 is 15 residues. Trimming left V 2 bases short and J 3 bases short, with 11 bases between. Germline V CDR1 and CDR2: SGHTA, FQGTGA. CDR3 sequence: CASSLGATHYNEQFF. DNA for the CDR3: TGTGCCAGCAGCTTAGGGGCGACCCACTACAATGAGCAGTTCTTC.

The chain uses TRBV5-1 and TRBJ1-1, with D possibly TRBD1 on 6 matching bases. The CDR3 covers 13 residues. V dropped 4 bases and J dropped 4 bases, with 11 bases sitting between them. CDR1 is SGHRS and CDR2 is YFSETQ in the germline V gene. The CDR3 protein is CASSTGGPTEAFF. The CDR3 DNA reads as TGCGCCAGCAGCACGGGGGGGCCCACTGAAGCTTTCTTT.

The V gene is TRBV7-2, the J gene TRBJ2-1, with D maybe TRBD2 (6 bases). The length of the CDR3 is 14 residues. The germline gives CDR1 SGHTA, CDR2 FQGNSA. Trimming shortened V by 0 bases and J by 9 bases, and 12 bases separated the two germline ends. The CDR3, as DNA: TGTGCCAGCAGCTTAGCGGGAGGTGTTCCTGAGCAGTTCTTC. This encodes CASSLAGGVPEQFF.

This sequence joins TRBV14 and TRBJ1-2; the D is unclear. Germline loops: CDR1 SGHDN, CDR2 FVKESK. The CDR3 extends over 14 amino acids. V gave up 0 bases and J gave up 3 bases, with 8 bases separating them. CDR3 nucleotides: TGTGCCAGCAGCCAAGATGCACGGTACTATGGCTACACCTTC. Translating it yields CASSQDARYYGYTF.

The chain combines TRBV20-1 with TRBJ1-1, with D uncertain. Germline CDR1 and CDR2: DFQATT and SNEGSKA (reference sequence). The CDR3 loop spans 13 amino acids. V lost 6 bases and J lost 1, with 12 bases in between. The chain's CDR3 is CSAPTRANTEAFF. The CDR3 DNA follows: TGCAGTGCCCCGACAAGGGCGAACACTGAAGCTTTCTTT.

The chain is built from TRBV7-8 and TRBJ1-4; D is ambiguous. V shed 4 bases and J shed 3 bases, with 12 bases lying between them. CDR1 is SGHVS and CDR2 is FQNEAQ in the germline V gene. The CDR3 consists of 15 residues. CDR3 in amino acids: CASSSSPVANEKLFF. In DNA form, the CDR3 reads TGTGCCAGCAGCTCTAGTCCAGTAGCTAATGAAAAACTGTTTTTT.

The chain carries TRBV4-3 and TRBJ2-5; no clear D. Judging by the DNA end, TRBJ2-7 fits better; the J call may be wrong. The CDR3 totals 15 residues. The germline CDR1 and CDR2 sequences are LGHNA and YSLEER. The CDR3 loop reads CASSQEEGQTYEQYF. CDR3 nucleotides: TGCGCCAGCAGCCAAGAAGAAGGTCAAACCTACGAGCAGTACTTC.

V and J are TRBV7-9 and TRBJ1-2; TRBD1 matches 9 bases. V lost 5 bases, J lost 12 bases, and 10 bases stayed unmatched. The V gene's germline CDR1 is SEHNR and CDR2 FQNEAQ (reference sequence). The CDR3 sequence is 13 residues long. The CDR3, as DNA: TGTGCCAGCAGCCCCGGGACAGGGTGCGGCCACACCTTC. Protein sequence: CASSPGTGCGHTF.